This T cell receptor beta chain was profiled in a study of OX40 agonist ivuxolimab in advanced cancers. As for the study in general: Patients with hepatocellular carcinoma, melanoma, renal cell or head and neck cancer made up the dose-escalation patients.

Generated by immunoSEQ multiplex PCR, the TCRdb table keeps only in-frame clones and is missing some. The sample has tens of thousands of clones, over 75% seen once. Here the sequenced sample was CD4+ or CD8+ T cells sorted from blood, taken in a trial of the OX40 agonist ivuxolimab. This TCR was recovered from an adult with an advanced solid tumor such as melanoma, head and neck, liver or kidney cancer.

The DNA for the CDR3 is TGTGCCAGTCTCCCCCGACAGGGGGCGGTTACTGAAGCTTTCTTT. This translates into CASLPRQGAVTEAFF. V gene TRBV19 combines with J gene TRBJ1-1, with 10 bases identical to TRBD1. With 8 bases clipped from V and 5 bases from J, the junction kept 11 bases outside the gene matches. Per the germline V gene, CDR1 is LNHDA and CDR2 is SQIVND (reference sequence). This CDR3 contains 15 residues.